This T cell receptor (beta chain) derives from a study of graft-versus-host responses after intestinal transplantation. The CDR3 has 16 residues. V lost 0 bases to trimming and J lost 0 bases, with 10 bases between them. Germline V gives CDR1 KGHSH, CDR2 LQKENI. Turning to this clone: Its antigen is unknown.

TCRdb's table, derived via immunoSEQ multiplex PCR, lists solely in-frame clones and lacks some. This table holds about 50,000 clones, 80% to 95% found once. The rearrangement joins TRBV18 to TRBJ2-3, with no clear D. The source material was unstimulated CD4+ T cells sorted from spleen or lymph node cells, sampled before transplant. The sequence was collected from a human donor who was the organ donor for an intestinal transplant. The CDR3 DNA follows: TGTGCCAGCTCACCACCAACCCGCACTAGCACAGATACGCAGTATTTT. Protein: CASSPPTRTSTDTQYF.